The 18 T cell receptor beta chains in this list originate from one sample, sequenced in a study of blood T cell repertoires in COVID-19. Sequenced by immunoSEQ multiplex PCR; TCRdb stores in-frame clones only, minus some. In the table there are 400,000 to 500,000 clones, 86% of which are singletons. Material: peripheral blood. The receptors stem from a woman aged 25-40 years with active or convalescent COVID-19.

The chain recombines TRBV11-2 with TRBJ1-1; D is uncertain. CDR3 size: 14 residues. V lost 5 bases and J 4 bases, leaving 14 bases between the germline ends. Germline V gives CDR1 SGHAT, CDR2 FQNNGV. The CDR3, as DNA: TGTGCCAGCAGCGCAGGTTGGGTGGGCACTGAAGCTTTCTTT. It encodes CASSAGWVGTEAFF.

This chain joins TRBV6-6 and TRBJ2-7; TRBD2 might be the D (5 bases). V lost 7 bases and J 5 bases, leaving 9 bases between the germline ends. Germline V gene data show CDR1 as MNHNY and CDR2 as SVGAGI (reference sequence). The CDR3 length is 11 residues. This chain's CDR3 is CASTGSNEQYF. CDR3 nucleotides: TGTGCCAGCACTGGGAGCAACGAGCAGTACTTC.

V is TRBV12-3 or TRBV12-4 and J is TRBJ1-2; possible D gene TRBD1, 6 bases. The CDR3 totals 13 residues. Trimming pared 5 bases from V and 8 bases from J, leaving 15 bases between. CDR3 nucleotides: TGTGCCAGCAGTCAGGGGTCGATTGGGGGCTACACCTTC. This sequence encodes CASSQGSIGGYTF.

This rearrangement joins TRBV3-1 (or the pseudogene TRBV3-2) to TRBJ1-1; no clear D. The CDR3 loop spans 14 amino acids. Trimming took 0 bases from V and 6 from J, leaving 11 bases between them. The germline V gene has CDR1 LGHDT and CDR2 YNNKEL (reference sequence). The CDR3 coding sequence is TGTGCCAGCAGCCAAGATACAGTCTTCCCTGAAGCTTTCTTT. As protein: CASSQDTVFPEAFF.

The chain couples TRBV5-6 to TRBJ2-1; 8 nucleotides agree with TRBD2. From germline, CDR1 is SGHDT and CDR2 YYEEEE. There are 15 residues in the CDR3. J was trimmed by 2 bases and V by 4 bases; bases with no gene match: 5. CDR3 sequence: CASSTLGRAYNEQFF. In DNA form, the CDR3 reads TGTGCCAGCAGCACCCTCGGGAGGGCCTACAATGAGCAGTTCTTC.

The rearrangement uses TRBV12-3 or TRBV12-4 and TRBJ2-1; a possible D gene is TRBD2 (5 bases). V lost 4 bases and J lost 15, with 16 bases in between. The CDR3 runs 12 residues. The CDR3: CASSSVGGESFF. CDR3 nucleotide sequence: TGTGCCAGCAGTTCCGTCGGAGGAGAGTCGTTCTTC.

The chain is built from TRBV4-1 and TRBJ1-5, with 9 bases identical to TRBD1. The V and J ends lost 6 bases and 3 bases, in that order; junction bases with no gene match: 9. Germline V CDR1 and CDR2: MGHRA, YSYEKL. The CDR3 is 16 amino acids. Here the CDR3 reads CASSPRGTGYNQPQHF. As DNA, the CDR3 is TGCGCCAGCAGTCCACGGGGGACAGGGTACAATCAGCCCCAGCATTTT.

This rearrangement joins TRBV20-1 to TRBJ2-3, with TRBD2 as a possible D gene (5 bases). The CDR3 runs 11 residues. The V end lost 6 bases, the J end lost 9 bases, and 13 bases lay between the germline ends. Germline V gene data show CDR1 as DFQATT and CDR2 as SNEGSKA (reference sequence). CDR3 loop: CSASPSGTQYF. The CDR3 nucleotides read TGCAGTGCCTCACCGTCGGGGACGCAGTATTTT.

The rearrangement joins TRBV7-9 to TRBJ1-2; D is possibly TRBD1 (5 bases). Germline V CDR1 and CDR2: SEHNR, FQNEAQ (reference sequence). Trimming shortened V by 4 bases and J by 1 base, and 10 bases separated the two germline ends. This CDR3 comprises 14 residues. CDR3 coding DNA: TGTGCCAGCAGCTCCATCGGGGGTAACTATGGCTACACCTTC. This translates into CASSSIGGNYGYTF.

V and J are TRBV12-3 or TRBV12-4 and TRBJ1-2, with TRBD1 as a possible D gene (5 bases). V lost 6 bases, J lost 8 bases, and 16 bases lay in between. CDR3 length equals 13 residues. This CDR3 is CASRKDTVEGYTF. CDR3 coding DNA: TGTGCCAGCAGAAAGGACACCGTAGAGGGCTACACCTTC.

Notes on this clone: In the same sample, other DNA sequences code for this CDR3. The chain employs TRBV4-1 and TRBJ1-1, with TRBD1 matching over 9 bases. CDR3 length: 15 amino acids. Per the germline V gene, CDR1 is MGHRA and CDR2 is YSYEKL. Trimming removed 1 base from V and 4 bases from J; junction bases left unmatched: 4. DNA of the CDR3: TGCGCCAGCAGCCAAGCAGACAGGGGGGGCACTGAAGCTTTCTTT. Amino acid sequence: CASSQADRGGTEAFF.

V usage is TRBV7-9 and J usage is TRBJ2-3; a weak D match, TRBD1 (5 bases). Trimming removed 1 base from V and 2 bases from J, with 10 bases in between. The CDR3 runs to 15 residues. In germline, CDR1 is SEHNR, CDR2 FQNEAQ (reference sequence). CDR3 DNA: TGTGCCAGCAGCTTAGGGGGCAGGGCCACAGATACGCAGTATTTT. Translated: CASSLGGRATDTQYF. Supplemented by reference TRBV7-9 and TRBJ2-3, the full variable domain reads DTGVSQNPRHKITKRGQNVTFRCDPISEHNRLYWYRQTLGQGPEFLTYFQNEAQLEKSRLLSDRFSAERPKGSFSTLEIQRTEQGDSAMYLCASSLGGRATDTQYFGPGTRLTVL.

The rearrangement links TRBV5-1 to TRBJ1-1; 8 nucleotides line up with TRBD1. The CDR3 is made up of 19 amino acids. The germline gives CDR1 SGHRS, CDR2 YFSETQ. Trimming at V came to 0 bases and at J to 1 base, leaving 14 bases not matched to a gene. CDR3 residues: CASSLDRDRTYYRNTEAFF. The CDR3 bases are TGCGCCAGCAGCTTGGACCGGGACAGGACATATTACAGGAACACTGAAGCTTTCTTT.

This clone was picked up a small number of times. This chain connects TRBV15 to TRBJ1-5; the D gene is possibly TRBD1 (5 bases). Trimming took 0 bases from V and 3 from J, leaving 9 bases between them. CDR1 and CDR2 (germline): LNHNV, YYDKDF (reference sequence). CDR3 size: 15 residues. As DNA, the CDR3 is TGTGCCACCAGCAGAGATAAGGGGTACAATCAGCCCCAGCATTTT. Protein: CATSRDKGYNQPQHF.

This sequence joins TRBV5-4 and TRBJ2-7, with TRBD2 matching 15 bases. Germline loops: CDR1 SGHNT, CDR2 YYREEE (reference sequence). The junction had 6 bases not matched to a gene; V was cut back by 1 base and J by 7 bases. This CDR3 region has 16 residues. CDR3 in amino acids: CASSLSGLAGGREQYF. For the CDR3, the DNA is TGTGCCAGCAGCTTGTCCGGACTAGCGGGAGGGCGGGAGCAGTACTTC.

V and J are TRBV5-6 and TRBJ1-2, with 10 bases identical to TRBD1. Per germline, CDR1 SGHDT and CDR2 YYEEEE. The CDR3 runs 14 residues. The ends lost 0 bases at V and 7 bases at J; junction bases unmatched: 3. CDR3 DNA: TGTGCCAGCAGCTTGGGACAGGGGGCCGGTGGCTACACCTTC. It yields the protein CASSLGQGAGGYTF.

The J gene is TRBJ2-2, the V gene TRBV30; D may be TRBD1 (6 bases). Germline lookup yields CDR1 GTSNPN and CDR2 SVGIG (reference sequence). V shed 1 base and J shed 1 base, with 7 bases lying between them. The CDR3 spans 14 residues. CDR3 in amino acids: CAWSEGGNTGELFF. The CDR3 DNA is TGTGCCTGGAGTGAAGGGGGGAACACCGGGGAGCTGTTTTTT.

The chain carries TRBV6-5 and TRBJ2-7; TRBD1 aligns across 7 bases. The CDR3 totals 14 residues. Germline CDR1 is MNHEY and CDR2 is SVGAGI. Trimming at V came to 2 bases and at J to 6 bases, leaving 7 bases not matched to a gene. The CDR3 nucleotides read TGTGCCAGCAGTTACACCACAGGGGCGTCCGAGCAGTACTTC. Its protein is CASSYTTGASEQYF.